These 2 T cell receptor beta chains originate from one sample sequenced in a study of blood T cell repertoires in COVID-19. The method was immunoSEQ multiplex PCR; TCRdb's version includes in-frame clones alone and lacks a portion of them. The sample yields some 320,000 clones, around nine tenths seen once. The sequenced sample was PBMCs or T cells enriched from blood (not recorded which). The receptor source for this set is a woman under 40 who had been exposed to COVID-19.

V gene TRBV19 combines with J gene TRBJ2-4, with 9 bases identical to TRBD1. CDR3 length equals 17 residues. Germline CDR1 and CDR2: LNHDA and SQIVND (reference sequence). V was pared by 4 bases and J by 0 bases, with 7 bases of the junction left unmatched. The chain's CDR3 is CASSTGQGILAKNIQYF. As DNA, the CDR3 is TGTGCCAGTAGTACGGGACAGGGAATTCTAGCCAAAAACATTCAGTACTTC.

V usage is TRBV21-1 and J usage is TRBJ1-5; the table gives TRBD1 as D, unverified against the DNA. TRBV21-1 is a pseudogene locus. The CDR3 is 18 amino acids. The CDR3 bases are TGTGCCAGCAGCAAAATAGGGACAGGGTCCCATAGCAATCAGCCCCAGCATTTT. The encoded protein is CASSKIGTGSHSNQPQHF.